This T cell receptor beta chain was profiled in a study of shared clonotypes between healthy human individuals. Findings and limits, study-wide: Roughly 5% of naive CD4 clonotypes were shared across a handful of donors.

Method: immunoSEQ multiplex PCR; TCRdb's copy keeps in-frame clones and lacks some. The repertoire holds some 2,500,000 clones, more than 85% seen once, with around 0.4% in the top ten. Germline V gives CDR1 SGHRS, CDR2 YFSETQ. There are 16 residues in the CDR3. Trimming took 0 bases from V and 11 from J, leaving 23 bases between them. Remarks on this clone: The target antigen is unknown.

Sequencing was performed on naive CD4+ T cells from PBMCs. Subset described: CD45RA+ positively selected. The rearrangement links TRBV5-1 to TRBJ1-1, with no clear D. This receptor was identified in a young man in good health. Some clones in this sample may be carry-over from other donors' samples. As DNA, the CDR3 is TGCGCCAGCAGCTTGGAGGGCCCCCGGGAGGGAAGGCTGGCTTTCTTT. Amino acid sequence: CASSLEGPREGRLAFF.